This T cell receptor beta chain was identified in a study of blood T cell repertoires in COVID-19. Overall study: The samples span acute and convalescent COVID-19 from the United States, Italy and Spain. Sample material is recorded as cDNA or gDNA derived from T cells, B-cell-depleted T cells, or PBMCs.

In the authors' methods: Reference gene primers were amplified, and this amplification served to estimate nucleated cell counts. Some clones are missing from TCRdb's copy, which holds only in-frame ones; the method was immunoSEQ multiplex PCR. Clone size and V and J calls were adopted from that table, with D and trimming inferred from the DNA. The table shows over 250,000 clones, with 85% occurring only once. In germline, CDR1 is GTSNPN, CDR2 SVGIG (reference sequence). The CDR3 extends over 16 amino acids. V was pared by 4 bases and J by 1 base, with 19 bases between. What was sequenced was peripheral blood. The chain has TRBV30 and TRBJ1-1; a possible D gene is TRBD1 (6 bases). The receptor was isolated from a human donor in a cohort sampled during active COVID-19. CDR3 loop: CAWTWEGGIGNTEAFF. DNA of the CDR3: TGTGCCTGGACGTGGGAGGGGGGGATAGGGAACACTGAAGCTTTCTTT.